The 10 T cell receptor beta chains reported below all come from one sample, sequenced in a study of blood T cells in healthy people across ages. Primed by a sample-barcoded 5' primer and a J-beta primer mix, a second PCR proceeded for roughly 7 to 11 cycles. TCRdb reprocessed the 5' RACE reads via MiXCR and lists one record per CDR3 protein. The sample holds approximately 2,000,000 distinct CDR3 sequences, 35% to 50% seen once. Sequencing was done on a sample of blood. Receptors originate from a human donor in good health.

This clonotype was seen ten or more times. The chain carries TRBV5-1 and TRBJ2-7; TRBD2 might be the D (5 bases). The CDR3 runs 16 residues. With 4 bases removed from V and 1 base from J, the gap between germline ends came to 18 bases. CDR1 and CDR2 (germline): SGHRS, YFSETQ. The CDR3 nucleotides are TGCGCCAGCAGCCCGGTCGAGGGATCTCAATCCTACGAGCAGTACTTC. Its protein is CASSPVEGSQSYEQYF. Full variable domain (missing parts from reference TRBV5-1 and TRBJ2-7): KAGVTQTPRYLIKTRGQQVTLSCSPISGHRSVSWYQQTPGQGLQFLFEYFSETQRNKGNFPGRFSGRQFSNSRSEMNVSTLELGDSALYLCASSPVEGSQSYEQYFGPGTRLTVT.

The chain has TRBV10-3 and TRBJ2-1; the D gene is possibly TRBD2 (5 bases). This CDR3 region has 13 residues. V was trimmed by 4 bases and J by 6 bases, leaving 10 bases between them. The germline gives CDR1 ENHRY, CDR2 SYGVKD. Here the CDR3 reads CAISGETSNEQFF. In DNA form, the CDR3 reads TGTGCCATCAGTGGGGAGACCTCCAATGAGCAGTTCTTC.

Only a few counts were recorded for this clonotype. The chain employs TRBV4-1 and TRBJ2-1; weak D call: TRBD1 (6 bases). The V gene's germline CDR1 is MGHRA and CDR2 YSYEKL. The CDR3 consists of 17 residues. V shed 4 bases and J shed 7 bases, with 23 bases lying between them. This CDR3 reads CASSPLLLTTGPNEQFF. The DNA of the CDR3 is TGCGCCAGCAGCCCCCTACTTCTGACGACAGGTCCGAATGAGCAGTTCTTC.

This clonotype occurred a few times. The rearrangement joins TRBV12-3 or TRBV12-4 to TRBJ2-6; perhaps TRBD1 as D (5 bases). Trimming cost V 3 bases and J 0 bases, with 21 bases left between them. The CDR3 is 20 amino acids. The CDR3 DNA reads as TGTGCCAGCAGTTTCCTTATCTTGGACACAAATTACTCTGGGGCCAACGTCCTGACTTTC. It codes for CASSFLILDTNYSGANVLTF.

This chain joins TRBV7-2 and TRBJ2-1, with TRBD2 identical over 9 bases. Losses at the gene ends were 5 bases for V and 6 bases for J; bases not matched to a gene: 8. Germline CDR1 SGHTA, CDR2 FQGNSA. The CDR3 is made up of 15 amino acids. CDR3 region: CASSIVAGVGNEQFF. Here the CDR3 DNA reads TGTGCCAGCAGCATCGTAGCGGGAGTCGGCAATGAGCAGTTCTTC.

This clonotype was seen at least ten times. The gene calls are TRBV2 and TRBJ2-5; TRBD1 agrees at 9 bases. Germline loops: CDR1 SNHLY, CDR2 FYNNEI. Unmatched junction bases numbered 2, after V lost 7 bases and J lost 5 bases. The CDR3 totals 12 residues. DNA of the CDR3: TGTGCCAGCAAGGACAGGGGCGAGACCCAGTACTTC. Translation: CASKDRGETQYF.

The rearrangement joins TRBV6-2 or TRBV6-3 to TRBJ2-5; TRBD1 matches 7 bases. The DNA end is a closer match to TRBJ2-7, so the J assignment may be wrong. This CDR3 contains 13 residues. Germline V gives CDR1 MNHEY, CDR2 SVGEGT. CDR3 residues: CASRQGVTYEQYF. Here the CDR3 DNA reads TGTGCCAGCAGGCAGGGGGTTACCTACGAGCAGTACTTC.

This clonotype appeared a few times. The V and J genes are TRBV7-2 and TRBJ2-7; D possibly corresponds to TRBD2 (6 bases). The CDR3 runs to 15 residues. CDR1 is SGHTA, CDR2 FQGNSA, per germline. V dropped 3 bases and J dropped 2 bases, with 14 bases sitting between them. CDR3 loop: CASSFMSSVTYEQYF. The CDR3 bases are TGTGCCAGCAGCTTCATGTCTAGCGTGACCTACGAGCAGTACTTC.

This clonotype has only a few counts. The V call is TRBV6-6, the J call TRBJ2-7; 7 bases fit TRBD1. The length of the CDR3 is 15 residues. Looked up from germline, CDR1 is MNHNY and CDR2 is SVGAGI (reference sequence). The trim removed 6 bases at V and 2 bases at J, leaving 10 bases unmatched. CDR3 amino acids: CASRHDRVQPYEQYF. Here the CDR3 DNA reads TGTGCCAGCAGACACGACAGGGTTCAACCCTACGAGCAGTACTTC.

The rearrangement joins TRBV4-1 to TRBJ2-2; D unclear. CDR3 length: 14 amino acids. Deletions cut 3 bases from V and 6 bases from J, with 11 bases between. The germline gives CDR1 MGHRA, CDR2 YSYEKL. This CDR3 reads CASSHWGSAGELFF. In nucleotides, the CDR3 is TGCGCCAGCAGCCACTGGGGATCCGCCGGGGAGCTGTTTTTT.